This TCR beta chain was sequenced in a study of blood T cell repertoires in COVID-19. At the level of the study: PBMCs, B-cell-depleted T cells, or T cells were the source of the cDNA or gDNA that made up the material.

The Seattle site enrolled patients during active infection and followed them longitudinally. Original processing methods: Amplifying reference gene primers gave estimates of nucleated cell counts. The method was immunoSEQ multiplex PCR; TCRdb's version includes in-frame clones alone and lacks a portion of them. V, J and clone size were drawn from that table, and D and trimming were deduced from the DNA. The sample carries about 180,000 clones, 80% to 90% recorded once. V trimming: 5 bases; J trimming: 2 bases; junction bases outside the gene matches: 5. This CDR3 has 15 amino acids. Germline V gene data show CDR1 as LNHDA and CDR2 as SQIVND (reference sequence). This clone was observed once.

The clonotype comes from a woman of 80 years or more with COVID-19, enrolled during active disease. The chain has TRBV19 and TRBJ2-1; 8 bases map to TRBD2. Material: peripheral blood. The CDR3, as DNA: TGTGCCAGTAGTCCCGGGAGGGCCCCCTACAATGAGCAGTTCTTC. It codes for CASSPGRAPYNEQFF.